What follows are 4 T cell receptor beta chains derived from one specimen sequenced in a study of shared clonotypes between healthy human individuals. TCRdb's table, derived via immunoSEQ multiplex PCR, lists solely in-frame clones and lacks some. The sample yields 1.5 million to 1.9 million clones, 95% to 99% seen once. Material for sequencing was naive CD4+ T cells sorted from blood. Stated subset: CD45RA+ positively selected. These receptors all stem from a man aged 25 to 40 in good health.

The J gene is TRBJ1-4, the V gene TRBV5-6; unclear D gene. The germline CDR1 and CDR2 sequences are SGHDT and YYEEEE. Trimming took off 4 bases at V and 5 bases at J, with 9 bases between the two ends. The CDR3 has 13 amino acids. The CDR3 region is CASSPWINEKLFF. DNA for the CDR3: TGTGCCAGCAGCCCTTGGATAAATGAAAAACTGTTTTTT.

The chain employs TRBV19 and TRBJ2-7; 14 nucleotides line up with TRBD2. The V gene's germline CDR1 is LNHDA and CDR2 SQIVND (reference sequence). V lost 6 bases to trimming and J lost 2 bases; unmatched junction nucleotides: 9. The CDR3 sequence is 17 residues long. Written as DNA, the CDR3 is TGTGCCAGTAGCTCCGGGACTAGCGGGAGTAGGGCCTACGAGCAGTACTTC. Encoded protein: CASSSGTSGSRAYEQYF.

V usage is TRBV4-3 and J usage is TRBJ1-3; D unclear. This CDR3 spans 20 amino acids. V lost 2 bases and J 0 bases, leaving 23 bases between the germline ends. The germline V gene has CDR1 LGHNA and CDR2 YSLEER. The CDR3 DNA reads TGCGCCAGCAGCCAAAGGGCATTCCTAGGACCGCAGAGCTCTGGAAACACCATATATTTT. It encodes CASSQRAFLGPQSSGNTIYF.

Worth noting for this clone: Other DNA sequences in this sample translate to the same CDR3. CDR3 bases: TGTGCCAGCAGTGGGCTAGCGGGAGGCCGCACAGATACGCAGTATTTT. Translation: CASSGLAGGRTDTQYF. The chain is built from TRBV6-4 and TRBJ2-3; 11 bases match TRBD2. Germline loops: CDR1 MRHNA, CDR2 SNTAGT. The CDR3 length is 16 residues. The J segment lost 1 base and the V segment lost 4 bases, leaving 4 bases of the junction unmatched.